A selection of T cell receptor beta chains follows, all from one sample in a study of T cells in Graves' hyperthyroidism and ophthalmopathy. TCRdb analysed the multiplex PCR reads with MiXCR anew, one entry per CDR3 protein. The sample yields 500,000 or so distinct CDR3 sequences, 17% seen once. The specimen was blood. The receptors were sampled from a woman aged 18-29 years with Graves' ophthalmopathy. The CDR3 runs from the conserved cysteine through the conserved F or W. Each record gives: V gene, J gene, CDR3 protein.

TRBV12-3/TRBV12-4	TRBJ1-4	CASSLGPSLFF
TRBV2	TRBJ1-6	CASSDLWDSPLHF
TRBV29-1	TRBJ1-1	CSVDSGTGGAMNTEAFF
TRBV5-1	TRBJ1-1	CASQKQGNTEAFF
TRBV5-4	TRBJ2-4	CASSLTGESIQYF
TRBV11-2	TRBJ1-3	CASSEGRRSSGNTIYF
TRBV7-3	TRBJ2-1	CASSLSGRAGAYNEQFF
TRBV12-3/TRBV12-4	TRBJ2-7	CASSLVGQASYEQYF
TRBV30	TRBJ1-2	CAWIGQGQGYTF
TRBV28	TRBJ1-6	CASSRDGHSPLHF
TRBV28	TRBJ1-1	CASSFKGRGREAFF
TRBV27	TRBJ1-1	CASNNRGSLSIYTEAFF
TRBV5-1	TRBJ2-3	CASSWGATDTQYF
TRBV20-1	TRBJ2-3	CSARGRDLIVADTQYF
TRBV6-1	TRBJ1-1	CASSYKGTEAFF
TRBV20-1	TRBJ2-5	CSASVGGYQETQYF
TRBV6-5	TRBJ2-1	CASSYRPGNEQFF
TRBV14	TRBJ2-1	CASSQNFNENNEQFF
TRBV7-9	TRBJ2-7	CASSSWLGVINEQYF
TRBV5-1	TRBJ2-2	CASSLEGGSDTGELFF
TRBV20-1	TRBJ1-5	CSARGPGVVGYKPQHF
TRBV28	TRBJ1-2	CASSLQGLYGYTF
TRBV6-2/TRBV6-3	TRBJ2-2	CASTPLLRNANTGELFF
TRBV6-1	TRBJ2-3	CASSELAGEIDTQYF
TRBV5-6	TRBJ2-7	CASSLVGQGFFYEQYF
TRBV6-1	TRBJ2-2	CASTRQGLNTGELFF
TRBV27	TRBJ2-3	CASSFSGQHTDTQYF
TRBV6-2/TRBV6-3	TRBJ2-7	CASNIAGVEQYF
TRBV20-1	TRBJ1-2	CSGLPGRASGYTF
TRBV6-2/TRBV6-3	TRBJ1-2	CASSSYSRYGYTF
TRBV2	TRBJ2-5	CASSEPAGGQETQYF
TRBV9	TRBJ2-2	CASTRTSGIYGTGELFF
TRBV11-2	TRBJ1-4	CAGNATNEKLFF